A single sample gave rise to the 11 T cell receptor beta chains below, sequenced in a study of radiotherapy plus CTLA-4 blockade in lung cancer (dated by TCRdb to the late 2010s). Receptor libraries were prepared by the immunoSEQ multiplex PCR assay. As stored in TCRdb, this immuneACCESS dataset retains in-frame rearrangements with V and J assigned. A fraction of the clones does not appear; measured against another copy, unresolved V genes explain less than half of the discrepancy, and the remainder lacks a known reason. The sample profile shows roughly 75,000 clones; less than 85% of them were found once. Of the sample, approximately 0.77% is held by the ten largest clones. Sequencing used peripheral blood, obtained from a patient treated with radiotherapy plus ipilimumab. The receptors come from a human donor with non-small cell lung cancer who had stable disease on radiotherapy plus ipilimumab.

The V gene is TRBV7-3, the J gene TRBJ2-2; D possibly corresponds to TRBD2 (5 bases). CDR1 SGHTA and CDR2 FQGTGA come from the germline V gene. This CDR3 is 15 amino acids long. Trimming cost V 5 bases and J 5 bases, with 15 bases left between them. CDR3: CASSPSRGNTGELFF. The CDR3 DNA follows: TGTGCCAGCAGCCCCTCCCGGGGAAATACCGGGGAGCTGTTTTTT.

V usage is TRBV30 and J usage is TRBJ2-3; possible D gene TRBD2, 6 bases. CDR3 length: 15 residues. The V gene's germline CDR1 is GTSNPN and CDR2 SVGIG (reference sequence). V lost 1 base and J 2 bases, leaving 13 bases between the germline ends. The DNA for the CDR3 is TGTGCCTGGAGTGCAACGGGACTCAACACAGATACGCAGTATTTT. Translating gives CAWSATGLNTDTQYF.

The chain employs TRBV4-1 and TRBJ2-3, with 10 bases fitting TRBD2. From germline, CDR1 is MGHRA and CDR2 YSYEKL. There are 17 residues in the CDR3. The J segment lost 5 bases and the V segment lost 3 bases, leaving 11 bases of the junction unmatched. The CDR3 is CASSQTLSGGAGDTQYF. In nucleotides, the CDR3 is TGCGCCAGCAGCCAGACCCTAAGCGGGGGGGCAGGAGATACGCAGTATTTT.

The chain employs TRBV5-1 and TRBJ1-1; no reliable D call. Germline lookup yields CDR1 SGHRS and CDR2 YFSETQ. The germline V and J ends were trimmed by 4 bases and 7 bases, with 14 bases remaining between them. This CDR3 has 13 amino acids. The CDR3 DNA reads TGCGCCAGCAGCGTCGACAAGTACGGTGAAGCTTTCTTT. Amino acid sequence: CASSVDKYGEAFF.

CDR3 protein: CAISEPWISGTYEQYF. The CDR3 DNA sequence: TGTGCCATCAGTGAGCCTTGGATTAGCGGAACCTACGAGCAGTACTTC. This sequence joins TRBV10-3 and TRBJ2-7; a weak D match, TRBD2 (6 bases). V lost 2 bases and J lost 2, with 16 bases in between. CDR1 is ENHRY, CDR2 SYGVKD, per germline. The CDR3 extends over 16 amino acids.

V is TRBV5-6 and J is TRBJ2-3; 12 bases map to TRBD2. Germline CDR1 is SGHDT and CDR2 is YYEEEE. This CDR3 comprises 18 residues. The V and J ends lost 2 bases and 4 bases, in that order; junction bases with no gene match: 11. The chain's CDR3 is CASSFLQLAGGGADTQYF. For the CDR3, the DNA is TGTGCCAGCAGCTTCCTCCAACTAGCGGGGGGCGGCGCAGATACGCAGTATTTT.

This clone has just a few counts. This chain joins TRBV5-4 and TRBJ2-5, with TRBD1 as a possible D gene (5 bases). Germline V gene data show CDR1 as SGHNT and CDR2 as YYREEE (reference sequence). CDR3 length: 14 residues. V dropped 2 bases and J dropped 0 bases, with 8 bases sitting between them. Here the CDR3 reads CASSLGADQETQYF. CDR3 in DNA: TGTGCCAGCAGCTTAGGGGCGGACCAAGAGACCCAGTACTTC.

This clone was picked up a small number of times. The chain links TRBV19 to TRBJ2-3; a weak D match, TRBD2 (6 bases). Germline loops: CDR1 LNHDA, CDR2 SQIVND (reference sequence). This CDR3 has 13 amino acids. Trimming removed 2 bases from V and 4 bases from J, with 7 bases in between. This CDR3 is CASSIRRADTQYF. As DNA, the CDR3 is TGTGCCAGTAGTATACGGAGGGCAGATACGCAGTATTTT.

This clone was observed a few times. The V call is TRBV19, the J call TRBJ1-5, with TRBD1 identical over 8 bases. Germline lookup yields CDR1 LNHDA and CDR2 SQIVND (reference sequence). The CDR3 is 13 residues long. The V gene end was trimmed by 5 bases and the J gene end by 4 bases; junction bases not matched to a gene: 1. This CDR3 reads CASSRQGNQPQHF. CDR3 DNA sequence: TGTGCCAGTAGTCGACAGGGGAATCAGCCCCAGCATTTT.

The chain couples TRBV4-1 to TRBJ2-1, with no clear D. The germline V gene encodes CDR1 MGHRA and CDR2 YSYEKL. The length of the CDR3 is 14 residues. Trimming stripped 1 base from V and 10 bases from J, with 14 bases between. The CDR3, as DNA: TGCGCCAGCAGCCAAGGATCTTTGGCGGAGGAGCAGTTCTTC. Residues: CASSQGSLAEEQFF.

The rearrangement joins TRBV7-6 to TRBJ2-7; D perhaps matches TRBD1 (6 bases). Germline lookup yields CDR1 SGHVS and CDR2 FNYEAQ. V was shortened by 2 bases and J by 5 bases, with 22 bases between the two germline ends. The CDR3 is made up of 17 amino acids. The CDR3 spells CASSLLGTGSVGDEQYF. Here the CDR3 DNA reads TGTGCCAGCAGCTTATTGGGTACAGGGTCAGTAGGAGACGAGCAGTACTTC.